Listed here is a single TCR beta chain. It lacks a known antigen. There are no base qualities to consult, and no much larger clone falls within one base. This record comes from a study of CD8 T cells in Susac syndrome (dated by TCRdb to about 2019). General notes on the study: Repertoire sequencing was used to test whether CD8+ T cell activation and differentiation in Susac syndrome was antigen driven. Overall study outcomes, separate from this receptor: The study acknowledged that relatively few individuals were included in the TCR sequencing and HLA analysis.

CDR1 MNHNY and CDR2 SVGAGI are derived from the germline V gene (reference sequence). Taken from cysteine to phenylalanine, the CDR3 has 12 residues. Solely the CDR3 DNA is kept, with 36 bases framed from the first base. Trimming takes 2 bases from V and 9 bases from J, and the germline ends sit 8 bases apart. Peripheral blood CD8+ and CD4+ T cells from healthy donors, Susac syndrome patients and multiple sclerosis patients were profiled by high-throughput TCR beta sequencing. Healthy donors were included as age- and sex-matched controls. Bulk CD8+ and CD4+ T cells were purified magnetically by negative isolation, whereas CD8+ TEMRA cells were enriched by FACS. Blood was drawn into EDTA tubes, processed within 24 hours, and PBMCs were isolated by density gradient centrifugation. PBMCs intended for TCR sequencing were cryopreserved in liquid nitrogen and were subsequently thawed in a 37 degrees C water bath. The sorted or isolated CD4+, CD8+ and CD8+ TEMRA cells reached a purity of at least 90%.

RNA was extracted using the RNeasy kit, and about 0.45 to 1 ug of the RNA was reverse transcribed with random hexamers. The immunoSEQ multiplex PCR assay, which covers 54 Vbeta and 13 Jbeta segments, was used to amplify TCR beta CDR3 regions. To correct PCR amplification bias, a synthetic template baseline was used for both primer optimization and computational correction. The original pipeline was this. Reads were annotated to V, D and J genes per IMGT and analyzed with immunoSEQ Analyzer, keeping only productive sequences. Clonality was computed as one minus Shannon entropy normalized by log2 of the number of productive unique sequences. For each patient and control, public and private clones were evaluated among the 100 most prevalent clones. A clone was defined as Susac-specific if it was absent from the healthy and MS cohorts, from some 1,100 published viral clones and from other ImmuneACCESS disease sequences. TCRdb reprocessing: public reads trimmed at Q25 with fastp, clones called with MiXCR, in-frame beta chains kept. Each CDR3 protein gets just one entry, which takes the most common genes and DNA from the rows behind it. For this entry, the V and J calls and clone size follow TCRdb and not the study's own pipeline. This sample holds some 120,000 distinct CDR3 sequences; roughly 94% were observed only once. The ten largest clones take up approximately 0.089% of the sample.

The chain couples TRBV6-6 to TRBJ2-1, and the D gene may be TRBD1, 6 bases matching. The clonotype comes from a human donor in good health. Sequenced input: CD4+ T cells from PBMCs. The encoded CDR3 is CASSYLGGEQFF. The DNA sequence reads TGTGCCAGCAGTTACCTAGGGGGTGAGCAGTTCTTC.